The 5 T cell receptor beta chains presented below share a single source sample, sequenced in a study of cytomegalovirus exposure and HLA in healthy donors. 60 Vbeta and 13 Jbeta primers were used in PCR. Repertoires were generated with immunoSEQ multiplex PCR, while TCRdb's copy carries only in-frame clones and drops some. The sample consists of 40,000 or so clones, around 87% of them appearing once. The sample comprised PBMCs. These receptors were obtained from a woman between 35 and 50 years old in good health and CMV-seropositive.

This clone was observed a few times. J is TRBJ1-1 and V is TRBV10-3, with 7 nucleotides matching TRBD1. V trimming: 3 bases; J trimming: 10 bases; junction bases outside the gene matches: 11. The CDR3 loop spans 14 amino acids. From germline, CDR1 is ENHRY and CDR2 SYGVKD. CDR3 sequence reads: CAISDQGLKGAAFF. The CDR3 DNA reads TGTGCCATCAGTGACCAGGGGCTGAAGGGGGCAGCTTTCTTT.

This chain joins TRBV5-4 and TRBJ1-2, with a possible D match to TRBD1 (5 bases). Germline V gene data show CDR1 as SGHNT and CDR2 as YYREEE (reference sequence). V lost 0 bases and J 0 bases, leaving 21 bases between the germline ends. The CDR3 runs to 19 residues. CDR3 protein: CASSLAGLKVIIPNYGYTF. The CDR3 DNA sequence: TGTGCCAGCAGCTTGGCAGGGCTGAAAGTCATTATCCCTAACTATGGCTACACCTTC. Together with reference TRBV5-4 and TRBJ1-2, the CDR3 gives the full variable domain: ETGVTQSPTHLIKTRGQQVTLRCSSQSGHNTVSWYQQALGQGPQFIFQYYREEENGRGNFPPRFSGLQFPNYSSELNVNALELDDSALYLCASSLAGLKVIIPNYGYTFGSGTRLTVV.

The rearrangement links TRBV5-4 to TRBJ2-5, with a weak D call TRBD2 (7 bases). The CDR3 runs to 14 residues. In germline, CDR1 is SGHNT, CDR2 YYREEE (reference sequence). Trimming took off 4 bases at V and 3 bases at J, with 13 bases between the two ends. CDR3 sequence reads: CASSGRDTEETQYF. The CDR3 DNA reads TGTGCCAGCAGCGGGAGGGACACAGAAGAGACCCAGTACTTC.

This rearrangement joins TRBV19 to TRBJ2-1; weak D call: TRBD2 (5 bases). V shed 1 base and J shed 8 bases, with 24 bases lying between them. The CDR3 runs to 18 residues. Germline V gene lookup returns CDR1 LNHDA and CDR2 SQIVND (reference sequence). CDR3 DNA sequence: TGTGCCAGTAGTATAGGGATTTCGAGGGCCCTTGGTTTCGATGAGCAGTTCTTC. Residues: CASSIGISRALGFDEQFF.

The CDR3 DNA follows: TGTGCCATCGGTACCGGGACAGGGGGCGGGCAGCCCCAGCATTTT. Translated: CAIGTGTGGGQPQHF. V is TRBV10-3 and J is TRBJ1-5; 12 positions agree with TRBD1. The germline V gene has CDR1 ENHRY and CDR2 SYGVKD. The CDR3 runs to 15 residues. With V trimmed by 8 bases and J by 7 bases, 9 bases remained unmatched.